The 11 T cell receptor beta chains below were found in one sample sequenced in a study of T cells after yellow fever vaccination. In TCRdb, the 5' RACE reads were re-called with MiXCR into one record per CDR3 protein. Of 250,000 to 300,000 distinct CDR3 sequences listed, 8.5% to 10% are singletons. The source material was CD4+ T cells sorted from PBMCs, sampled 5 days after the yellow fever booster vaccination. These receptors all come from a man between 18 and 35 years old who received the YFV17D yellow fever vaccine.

As DNA, the CDR3 is TGCGCCAGCAGCTTACAGGTCTCGGAGACCCAGTACTTC. This gives the protein CASSLQVSETQYF. The chain couples TRBV5-1 to TRBJ2-5, with D possibly matching TRBD1 (5 bases). The CDR3 consists of 13 residues. The ends were cut back, 2 bases at V and 5 bases at J, with 10 bases in the middle. The germline V gene encodes CDR1 SGHRS and CDR2 YFSETQ.

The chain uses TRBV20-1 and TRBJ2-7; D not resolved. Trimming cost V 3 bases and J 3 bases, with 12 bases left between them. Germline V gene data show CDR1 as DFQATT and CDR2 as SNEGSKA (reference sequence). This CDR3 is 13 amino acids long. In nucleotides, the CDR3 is TGCAGTGCTAGGTGGGGAAACGACTACGAGCAGTACTTC. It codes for CSARWGNDYEQYF.

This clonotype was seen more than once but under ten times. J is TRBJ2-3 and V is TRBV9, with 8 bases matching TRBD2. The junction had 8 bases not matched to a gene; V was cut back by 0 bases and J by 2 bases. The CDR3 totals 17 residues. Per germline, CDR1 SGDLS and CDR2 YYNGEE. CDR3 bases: TGTGCCAGCAGCGTAGACGTTGAGCGGGGGTTCACAGATACGCAGTATTTT. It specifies CASSVDVERGFTDTQYF.

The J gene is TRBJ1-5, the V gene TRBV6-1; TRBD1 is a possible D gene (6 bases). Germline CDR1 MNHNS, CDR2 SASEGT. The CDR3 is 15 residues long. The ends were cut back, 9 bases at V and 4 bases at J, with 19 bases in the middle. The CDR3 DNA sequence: TGTGCCAGTGGTGGTAAGGGGCAGGGGAATCAGCCCCAGCATTTT. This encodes CASGGKGQGNQPQHF.

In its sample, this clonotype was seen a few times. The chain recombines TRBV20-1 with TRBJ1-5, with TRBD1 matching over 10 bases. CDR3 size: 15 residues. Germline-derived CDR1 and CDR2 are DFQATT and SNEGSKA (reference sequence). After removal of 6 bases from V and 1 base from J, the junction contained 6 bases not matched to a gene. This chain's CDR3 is CSAGGQGTSNQPQHF. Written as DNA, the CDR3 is TGCAGTGCGGGGGGACAGGGGACAAGCAATCAGCCCCAGCATTTT.

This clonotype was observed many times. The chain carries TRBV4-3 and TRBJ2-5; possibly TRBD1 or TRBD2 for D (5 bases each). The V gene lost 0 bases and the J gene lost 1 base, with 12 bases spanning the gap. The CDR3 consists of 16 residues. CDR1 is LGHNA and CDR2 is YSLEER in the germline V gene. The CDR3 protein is CASSQDYTGTQETQYF. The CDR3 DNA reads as TGCGCCAGCAGCCAAGATTATACGGGGACCCAAGAGACCCAGTACTTC.

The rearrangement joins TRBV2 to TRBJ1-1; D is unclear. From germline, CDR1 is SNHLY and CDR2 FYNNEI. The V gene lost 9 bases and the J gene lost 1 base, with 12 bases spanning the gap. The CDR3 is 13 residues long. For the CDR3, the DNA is TGTGCCAGTCATACCAGGCCGAACACTGAAGCTTTCTTT. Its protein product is CASHTRPNTEAFF. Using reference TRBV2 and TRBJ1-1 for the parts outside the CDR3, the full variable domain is EPEVTQTPSHQVTQMGQEVILRCVPISNHLYFYWYRQILGQKVEFLVSFYNNEISEKSEIFDDQFSVERPDGSNFTLKIRSTKLEDSAMYFCASHTRPNTEAFFGQGTRLTVV.

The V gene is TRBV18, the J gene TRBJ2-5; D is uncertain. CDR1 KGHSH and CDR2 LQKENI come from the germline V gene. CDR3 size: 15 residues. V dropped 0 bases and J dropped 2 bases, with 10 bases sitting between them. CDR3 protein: CASSPPSASQETQYF. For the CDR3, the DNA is TGTGCCAGCTCACCACCGTCGGCGAGTCAAGAGACCCAGTACTTC.

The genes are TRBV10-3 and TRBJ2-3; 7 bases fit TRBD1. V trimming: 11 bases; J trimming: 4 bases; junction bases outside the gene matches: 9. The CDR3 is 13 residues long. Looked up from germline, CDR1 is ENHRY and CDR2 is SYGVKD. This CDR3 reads CAVAGGSADTQYF. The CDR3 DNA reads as TGTGCCGTAGCAGGGGGATCGGCAGATACGCAGTATTTT.

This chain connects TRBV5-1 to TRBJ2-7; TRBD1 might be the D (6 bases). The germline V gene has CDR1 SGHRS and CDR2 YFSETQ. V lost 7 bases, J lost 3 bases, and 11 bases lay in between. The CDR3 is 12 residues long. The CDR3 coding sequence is TGCGCCAGCGCAGGGACAAACTACGAGCAGTACTTC. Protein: CASAGTNYEQYF.

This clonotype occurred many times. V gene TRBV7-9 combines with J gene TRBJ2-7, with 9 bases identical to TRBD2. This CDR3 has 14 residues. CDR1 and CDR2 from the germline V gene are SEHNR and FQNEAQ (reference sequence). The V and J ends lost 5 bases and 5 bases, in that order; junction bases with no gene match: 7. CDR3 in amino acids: CASSRGTSYDEQYF. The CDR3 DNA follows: TGTGCCAGCAGCAGAGGGACTAGCTACGACGAGCAGTACTTC.